The next 21 T cell receptor beta chains were all read from a single sample in a study of blood T cell repertoires in COVID-19. Only in-frame clones appear in the TCRdb table, and some are missing; sequencing was by immunoSEQ multiplex PCR. The sample gives nearly 350,000 clones, about 90% of which show up once; more than 0.9% is in the top ten. Material for sequencing was PBMCs or T cells enriched from blood (not recorded which). Receptors originate from a woman aged 25 to 45 who had recovered from COVID-19.

The rearrangement joins TRBV15 to TRBJ2-1; the D gene is possibly TRBD1 (6 bases). Deletions cut 5 bases from V and 5 bases from J, with 13 bases between. The CDR3 runs 14 residues. Germline lookup yields CDR1 LNHNV and CDR2 YYDKDF (reference sequence). The CDR3 here is CATSRDGGNNEQFF. Here the CDR3 DNA reads TGTGCCACCAGCCGTGATGGGGGCAACAATGAGCAGTTCTTC.

About this clone: This same CDR3 is encoded by further DNA sequences in the sample. The chain joins TRBV28 to TRBJ1-1, with a tentative D call TRBD1 (5 bases). The CDR3 totals 11 residues. In germline, CDR1 is MDHEN, CDR2 SYDVKM. The germline V and J ends were trimmed by 6 bases and 6 bases, with 8 bases remaining between them. DNA for the CDR3: TGTGCCAGCAGGGGGCGACCTGAAGCTTTCTTT. This translates into CASRGRPEAFF.

The chain joins TRBV9 to TRBJ2-3; 10 bases fit TRBD2. With 3 bases clipped from V and 5 bases from J, the junction kept 9 bases outside the gene matches. From germline, CDR1 is SGDLS and CDR2 YYNGEE. The CDR3 contains 16 residues. The DNA for the CDR3 is TGTGCCAGCAGCGATATAGCGGGGGGACTCCAAGATACGCAGTATTTT. This sequence encodes CASSDIAGGLQDTQYF.

The V call is TRBV9, the J call TRBJ1-2; 8 bases agree with TRBD1. Germline lookup yields CDR1 SGDLS and CDR2 YYNGEE. The CDR3 totals 16 residues. The J segment lost 5 bases and the V segment lost 4 bases, leaving 13 bases of the junction unmatched. This chain's CDR3 is CASSLGRGRRWYGYTF. The CDR3 DNA is TGTGCCAGCAGCCTGGGCAGGGGGCGCAGGTGGTATGGCTACACCTTC.

J is TRBJ2-5 and V is TRBV2; 7 nucleotides agree with TRBD1. V lost 6 bases, J lost 3 bases, and 7 bases stayed unmatched. Germline values: CDR1 SNHLY, CDR2 FYNNEI. This CDR3 contains 14 residues. The CDR3 reads CASRGPQGEETQYF. CDR3 in DNA: TGTGCCAGCAGGGGGCCGCAGGGGGAAGAGACCCAGTACTTC.

The chain combines TRBV7-2 with TRBJ2-5; TRBD2 matches 16 bases. The germline gives CDR1 SGHTA, CDR2 FQGNSA. The CDR3 is 18 amino acids. The V gene end was trimmed by 4 bases and the J gene end by 6 bases; junction bases not matched to a gene: 11. CDR3 in amino acids: CASSSGTSGGARSKTQYF. In nucleotides, the CDR3 is TGTGCCAGCAGCTCCGGGACTAGCGGGGGGGCAAGGTCAAAGACCCAGTACTTC.

The chain couples TRBV30 to TRBJ1-2, with D perhaps matching TRBD1 (6 bases). Trimming shortened V by 4 bases and J by 4 bases, and 13 bases separated the two germline ends. The CDR3 has 13 residues. Germline V lookup: CDR1 GTSNPN, CDR2 SVGIG (reference sequence). The CDR3 DNA is TGTGCCTGGAATCCAGACAGGAGCTATGGCTACACCTTC. This encodes CAWNPDRSYGYTF.

The chain has TRBV6-4 and TRBJ2-6; D is perhaps TRBD1 (6 bases). V was cut by 5 bases and J by 4 bases, with 12 bases left in between. The CDR3 extends over 15 amino acids. Germline V gene lookup returns CDR1 MRHNA and CDR2 SNTAGT. CDR3 DNA: TGTGCCAGCAGTCCCCAGGGGAACGGGGCCAACGTCCTGACTTTC. Residues: CASSPQGNGANVLTF.

The V and J genes are TRBV7-2 and TRBJ2-1; TRBD2 aligns across 8 bases. After removal of 5 bases from V and 6 bases from J, the junction contained 6 bases not matched to a gene. The CDR3 runs 14 residues. Germline V lookup: CDR1 SGHTA, CDR2 FQGNSA. The CDR3 DNA sequence: TGTGCCAGCAGCACGACCGGGACTAGCAATGAGCAGTTCTTC. Its protein is CASSTTGTSNEQFF.

The chain carries TRBV6-5 and TRBJ1-5; D not resolved. V gave up 4 bases and J gave up 7 bases, with 11 bases separating them. Germline assignment: CDR1 MNHEY and CDR2 SVGAGI. The CDR3 has 13 amino acids. The CDR3 DNA follows: TGTGCCAGCAGTTCCGGGATCTCCCAGCCCCAGCATTTT. Its translation is CASSSGISQPQHF.

This clone was detected only a few times. The V call is TRBV27, the J call TRBJ1-1; 12 bases align to TRBD1. Germline V gene data show CDR1 as MNHEY and CDR2 as SMNVEV (reference sequence). V shed 3 bases, J shed 0 bases, and the junction held 8 bases outside the gene matches. CDR3 length equals 18 residues. CDR3 DNA: TGTGCCAGCAGTTTTAAGTCCCGGGACAGGGGGCTGAACACTGAAGCTTTCTTT. Translating it yields CASSFKSRDRGLNTEAFF.

This chain joins TRBV7-9 and TRBJ1-5; 8 bases match TRBD1. The CDR3 has 14 residues. Trimming at V came to 5 bases and at J to 3 bases, leaving 3 bases not matched to a gene. CDR1 is SEHNR and CDR2 is FQNEAQ in the germline V gene (reference sequence). In nucleotides, the CDR3 is TGTGCCAGCAGCGAGGGACAGGCCAATCAGCCCCAGCATTTT. It codes for CASSEGQANQPQHF.

V usage is TRBV4-1 and J usage is TRBJ1-1, with D possibly being TRBD1 (6 bases). From germline, CDR1 is MGHRA and CDR2 YSYEKL. The V and J ends lost 0 bases and 4 bases respectively, with 6 bases between them. The CDR3 covers 13 residues. The CDR3 sequence: CASSQEGGTEAFF. CDR3 bases: TGCGCCAGCAGCCAAGAAGGGGGCACTGAAGCTTTCTTT.

The J gene is TRBJ1-2, the V gene TRBV6-5; 7 nucleotides line up with TRBD1. Germline CDR1 reads MNHEY; CDR2 reads SVGAGI. The CDR3 has 13 amino acids. Unmatched junction bases numbered 13, after V lost 10 bases and J lost 8 bases. CDR3 sequence reads: CATRDSPGWGYTF. The CDR3 DNA sequence: TGTGCCACCCGGGACAGCCCAGGGTGGGGCTACACCTTC.

The J gene is TRBJ2-3, the V gene TRBV10-3; TRBD1 aligns across 9 bases. CDR1 is ENHRY, CDR2 SYGVKD, per germline. V shed 0 bases, J shed 4 bases, and the junction held 8 bases outside the gene matches. This CDR3 spans 17 amino acids. The CDR3 loop is CAISESRGTGLADTQYF. The DNA of the CDR3 is TGTGCCATCAGTGAGTCTCGTGGGACAGGGCTCGCAGATACGCAGTATTTT.

This chain joins TRBV15 and TRBJ1-1; D is undetermined. The CDR3 sequence is 16 residues long. The germline V and J ends were trimmed by 0 bases and 4 bases, with 15 bases remaining between them. The germline CDR1 and CDR2 sequences are LNHNV and YYDKDF (reference sequence). CDR3 region: CATSRDIPGSGTEAFF. The CDR3, as DNA: TGTGCCACCAGCAGAGATATTCCGGGGTCGGGCACTGAAGCTTTCTTT.

The gene calls are TRBV6-2 or TRBV6-3 and TRBJ1-5; weak D call: TRBD1 (6 bases). V gave up 2 bases and J gave up 6 bases, with 23 bases separating them. CDR3 length: 18 residues. Germline V gene lookup returns CDR1 MNHEY and CDR2 SVGEGT. The CDR3, as DNA: TGTGCCAGCAGTTACCTACAGGCAGGGGCCCAACAGGGTCAGCCCCAGCATTTT. As protein: CASSYLQAGAQQGQPQHF.

The chain uses TRBV7-8 and TRBJ1-1; no clear D. The CDR3 loop spans 13 amino acids. The germline gives CDR1 SGHVS, CDR2 FQNEAQ. Trimming removed 5 bases at V and 5 bases at J, with 12 bases between. CDR3 in DNA: TGTGCCAGCAGCCAAACTATCGGTACTGAAGCTTTCTTT. Protein: CASSQTIGTEAFF.

The rearrangement links TRBV7-9 to TRBJ1-1; TRBD1 might be the D (6 bases). Germline assignment: CDR1 SEHNR and CDR2 FQNEAQ (reference sequence). The CDR3 consists of 15 residues. Trimming stripped 3 bases from V and 6 bases from J, with 17 bases between. Written as DNA, the CDR3 is TGTGCCAGCAGCTTTTCAGGGGCCCGGCCGTCTGAAGCTTTCTTT. Translating gives CASSFSGARPSEAFF.

In DNA form, the CDR3 reads TGTGCCAGCAGTTTGGGGCAGGGGTGGGAAAAACTGTTTTTT. Residues: CASSLGQGWEKLFF. The chain has TRBV28 and TRBJ1-4; maybe TRBD1 (6 bases). The CDR3 has 14 amino acids. Germline CDR1 is MDHEN and CDR2 is SYDVKM. Trimming took off 3 bases at V and 8 bases at J, with 13 bases between the two ends.

This sequence joins TRBV4-1 and TRBJ2-3; TRBD1 matches at 7 bases. The CDR3 covers 16 residues. V lost 0 bases and J lost 1; bases outside the gene matches: 4. CDR1 and CDR2 (germline): MGHRA, YSYEKL. The CDR3 DNA is TGCGCCAGCAGCCAAGATCCCGGGACAGGCACAGATACGCAGTATTTT. It yields the protein CASSQDPGTGTDTQYF.